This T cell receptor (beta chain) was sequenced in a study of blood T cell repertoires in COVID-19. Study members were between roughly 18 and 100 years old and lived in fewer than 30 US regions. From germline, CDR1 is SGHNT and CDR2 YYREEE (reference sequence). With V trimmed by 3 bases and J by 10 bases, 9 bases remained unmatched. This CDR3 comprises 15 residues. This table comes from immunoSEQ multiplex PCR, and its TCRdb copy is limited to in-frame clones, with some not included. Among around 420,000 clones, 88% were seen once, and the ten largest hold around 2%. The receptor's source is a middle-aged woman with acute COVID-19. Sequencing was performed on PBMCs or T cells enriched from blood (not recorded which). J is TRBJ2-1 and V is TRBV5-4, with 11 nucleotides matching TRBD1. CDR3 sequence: CASSWLGDRGNEQFF. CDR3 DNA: TGTGCCAGCAGCTGGCTCGGGGACAGGGGGAACGAGCAGTTCTTC.